This TCR beta chain stems from a study of T cells in Graves' hyperthyroidism and ophthalmopathy. The sample holds many counts of this clonotype. What it binds is unknown. Study-wide results and caveats: Ophthalmopathy was distinguished from stable hyperthyroidism by 13 V-J signatures. Blood held most thyroid clonotypes expanded above 0.001 frequency.

V was cut by 0 bases and J by 6 bases, with 15 bases left in between. This CDR3 has 15 residues. Looked up from germline, CDR1 is ENHRY and CDR2 is SYGVKD. Investigators excluded patients with uncontrolled infection, other autoimmune disease, pregnancy or lactation. Together with thyroid ultrasound, orbital computed tomography, serum thyroxine and TRAb, clinical symptoms were used for diagnoses. Authors of the study amplified TCR beta CDR3 regions from RNA transcripts. Carried out on the TCR CDR3, a first-round RT-PCR used the HTBI primer set. TCRdb re-called the multiplex PCR reads with MiXCR, one entry per CDR3 protein. The sample consists of 640,000 or so distinct CDR3 sequences, approximately 15% of them appearing once.

V gene TRBV10-3 combines with J gene TRBJ2-7, with a possible D match to TRBD1 (5 bases). The sequenced sample consisted of blood. The source of this sequence is a woman between 18 and 29 years old with Graves' ophthalmopathy. The DNA of the CDR3 is TGTGCCATCAGTGAGTCGACCAGGGTTGTAGGCGAGCAGTACTTC. Its protein product is CAISESTRVVGEQYF.